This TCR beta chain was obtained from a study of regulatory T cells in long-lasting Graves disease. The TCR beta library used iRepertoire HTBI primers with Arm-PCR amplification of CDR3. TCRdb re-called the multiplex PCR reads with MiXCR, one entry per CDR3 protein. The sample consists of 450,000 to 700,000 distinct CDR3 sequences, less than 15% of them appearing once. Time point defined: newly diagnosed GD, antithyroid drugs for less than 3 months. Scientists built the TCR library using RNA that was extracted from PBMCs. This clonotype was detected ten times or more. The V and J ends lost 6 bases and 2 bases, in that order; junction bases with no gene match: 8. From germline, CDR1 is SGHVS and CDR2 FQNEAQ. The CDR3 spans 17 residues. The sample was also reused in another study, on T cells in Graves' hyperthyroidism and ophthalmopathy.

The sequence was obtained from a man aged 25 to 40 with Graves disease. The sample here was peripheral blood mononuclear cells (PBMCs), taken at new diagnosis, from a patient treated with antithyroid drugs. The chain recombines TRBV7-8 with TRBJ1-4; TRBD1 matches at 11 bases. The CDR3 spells CASRRDRGTSTNEKLFF. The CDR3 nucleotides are TGTGCCAGCAGGCGGGACAGGGGGACATCGACTAATGAAAAACTGTTTTTT.